This TCR beta chain was observed in a study of T cells in Graves' hyperthyroidism and ophthalmopathy. Germline-derived CDR1 and CDR2 are SGHTA and FQGNSA. This CDR3 comprises 17 residues. The V and J ends lost 0 bases and 6 bases, in that order; junction bases with no gene match: 10. RNA transcripts served as the template for amplifying TCR beta CDR3 regions. HTBI primers were the set used in a first-round RT-PCR of the TCR CDR3. TCRdb ran MiXCR on the multiplex PCR reads and lists one entry per CDR3 protein. The table includes about 640,000 distinct CDR3 sequences, around 21% detected once. The sequencing input was blood. This chain uses TRBV7-2 with TRBJ2-3; 9 nucleotides agree with TRBD2. The TCR was taken from a man aged 25 to 40 with Graves' ophthalmopathy. As DNA, the CDR3 is TGTGCCAGCAGCTTAGCTCTGGCGGGAGGGAGGGGGGATACGCAGTATTTT. Its protein product is CASSLALAGGRGDTQYF.